This T cell receptor beta chain derives from a study of blood T cell repertoires in COVID-19. Trimming cost V 5 bases and J 13 bases; bases outside gene matches: 14. This CDR3 contains 14 residues. Germline V gene data show CDR1 as MNHEY and CDR2 as SVGAGI. Authors' data handling: The authors estimated nucleated cell counts from reference gene primer amplification. The protocol was immunoSEQ multiplex PCR, while the TCRdb copy is restricted to in-frame clones and leaves out a portion. V and J calls and clone size are given by that table; D and trimming were obtained from the DNA. This table has 65,000 or so clones, about nine tenths appearing once.

The sequence was collected from a man in his fifties or sixties with acute or convalescent COVID-19. The sample consisted of peripheral blood. The rearrangement links TRBV6-5 to TRBJ2-1; 7 bases are shared with TRBD2. CDR3 nucleotides: TGTGCCAGCAGTATGGGGGACTACCTTCCCCCCCAGTTCTTC. Translation gives CASSMGDYLPPQFF.